The clone carrying this TCR beta chain was observed at least ten times. Time point: newly diagnosed GD, antithyroid drugs for less than 3 months. PBMC RNA served as the TCR library source. These data belong to a study of regulatory T cells in long-lasting Graves disease. HTBI primers from iRepertoire and Arm-PCR of CDR3 regions yielded the TCR beta libraries. A single record per CDR3 protein comes from TCRdb applying MiXCR to the multiplex PCR reads. This sample yields approximately 310,000 distinct CDR3 sequences, of which over 15% are seen a single time; less than 45% belongs to the top ten. V trimming: 5 bases; J trimming: 5 bases; junction bases outside the gene matches: 5. Germline V gene sequence: CDR1 SQVTM, CDR2 ANQGSEA. CDR3 size: 12 residues.

The chain is built from TRBV29-1 and TRBJ2-5, with 7 bases that match TRBD2. This clonotype was obtained from a female donor with Graves disease. The sequencing used peripheral blood mononuclear cells (PBMCs), collected at new diagnosis, from a patient treated with antithyroid drugs. The CDR3 nucleotides read TGCAGCGTTCAGCGGGGAAGGGAGACCCAGTACTTC. Protein: CSVQRGRETQYF.